This TCR beta chain derives from a study of T cell clonality in common variable immunodeficiency. General observations from the study: Fewer deletions and N-nucleotide insertions were reportedly seen in common variable immunodeficiency TCR beta sequences. Shared TCRbeta clones were fewer between CVID subjects than controls. The cause of increased CVID clonality remains unclear without subpopulation sequencing.

Both groups were predominantly of Caucasian heritage. CDR3 length: 15 amino acids. Trimming cost V 7 bases and J 7 bases; bases outside gene matches: 11. The germline V gene has CDR1 SNHLY and CDR2 FYNNEI. In this sample, this clone turned up a few times. Antigen: not known. With the read ending 3 residues before the CDR3 end, the germline J gene is used to fill in that end. TCRdb's table, derived via immunoSEQ multiplex PCR, lists solely in-frame clones and lacks some. The specimen has tens of thousands of clones, none found just once. This TCR derives from a person aged 18 to 70 in good health. Specimen: peripheral blood mononuclear cells. This chain connects TRBV2 to TRBJ1-5; 9 nucleotides align to TRBD1. This CDR3 reads CASTRLDRGAQPQHF. Partial CDR3 DNA: TGTGCCAGCACTAGATTGGACAGGGGAGCCCAGCCC.